The clone carrying this T cell receptor (beta chain) turned up a few times. Its antigen is undetermined. The junction differs from germline at one of its ends, possibly a read error. RNA transcripts provided the source from which TCR beta CDR3 regions were amplified. A first-round RT-PCR of the TCR CDR3 used the HTBI primer set. TCRdb processed the multiplex PCR reads anew with MiXCR; each CDR3 protein has one entry. The repertoire has some 600,000 distinct CDR3 sequences, approximately 13% of them found once; the top ten carry 4.5% to 6%. These data are taken from a study of T cells in Graves' hyperthyroidism and ophthalmopathy. Overall study context: Peripheral blood was collected at initial diagnosis, before any treatment.

CDR3 size: 9 residues. Germline V lookup: CDR1 DFQATT, CDR2 SNEGSKA (reference sequence). Study-wide points: Median prediction lead before ophthalmopathy onset was about 6.7 months with the model.

Blood was sampled at initial diagnosis of hyperthyroidism, prior to onset of any ophthalmopathy symptoms. This sequence joins TRBV20-1 and TRBJ1-2; D possibly corresponds to TRBD1 (6 bases). The sequence was collected from a woman in her twenties or thirties with Graves' hyperthyroidism that later progressed to Graves' ophthalmopathy. The sample taken for sequencing was blood. The CDR3 region has the DNA TGCAGGGTAACAGGGAACTACGCCTTC. Its protein product is CRVTGNYAF.